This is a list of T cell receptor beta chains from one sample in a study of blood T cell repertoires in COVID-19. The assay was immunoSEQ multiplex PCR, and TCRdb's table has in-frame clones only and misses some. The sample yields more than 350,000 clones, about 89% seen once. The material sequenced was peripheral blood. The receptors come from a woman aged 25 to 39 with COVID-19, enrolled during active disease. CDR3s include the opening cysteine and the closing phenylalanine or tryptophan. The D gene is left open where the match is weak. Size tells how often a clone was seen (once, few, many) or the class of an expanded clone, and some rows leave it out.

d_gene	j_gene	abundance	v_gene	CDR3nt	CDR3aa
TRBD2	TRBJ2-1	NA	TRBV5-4	TGTGCCAGCAGGCTCAGCGGGGGGGTCCATGAGCAGTTCTTC	CASRLSGGVHEQFF
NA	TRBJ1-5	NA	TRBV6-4	TGTGCCAGCAGTCCTCAGGGTGAGAATCAGCCCCAGCATTTT	CASSPQGENQPQHF
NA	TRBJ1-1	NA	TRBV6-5	TGTGCCAGCAGTTGGGGCAGCGAGAACACTGAAGCTTTCTTT	CASSWGSENTEAFF
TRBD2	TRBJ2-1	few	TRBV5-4	TGTGCCAGCAGCTTGGGGGGACTAGCGACGGTCTACAATGAGCAGTTCTTC	CASSLGGLATVYNEQFF
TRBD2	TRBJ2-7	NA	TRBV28	TGTGCCAGCAGGGCGGGAGGGGTTGGGTACGAGCAGTACTTC	CASRAGGVGYEQYF
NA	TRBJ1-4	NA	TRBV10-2	TGCGCCAGCAGTGAGTTCGGGGAGGAACTGTTTTTT	CASSEFGEELFF
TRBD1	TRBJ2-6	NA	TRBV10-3	TGTGCCATCAGGCAGGGGGAGCGAACTGGGGCCAACGTCCTGACTTTC	CAIRQGERTGANVLTF
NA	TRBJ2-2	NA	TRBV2	TGTGCCAGCAGTGAGGAGGTCGGGGAGCTGTTTTTT	CASSEEVGELFF
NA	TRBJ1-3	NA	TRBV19	TGTGCCAGTGGGCAGGGGAGCTCTGGAAACACCATATATTTT	CASGQGSSGNTIYF
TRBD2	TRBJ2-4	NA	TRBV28	TGTGCCAGCAGTAGCCAGGGACTAGCGGGAGCCAAAAACATTCAGTACTTC	CASSSQGLAGAKNIQYF
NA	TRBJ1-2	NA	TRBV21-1	TGTGCCAGCAGCAATGATCCGACAGCCCCCATCGGATCGGTAGGCTACACCTTC	CASSNDPTAPIGSVGYTF
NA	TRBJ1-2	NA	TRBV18	TGTGCCAGCTCACCAGAGGACAGAGCCTATGGCTACACCTTC	CASSPEDRAYGYTF
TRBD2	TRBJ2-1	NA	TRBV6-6	TGTGCCAGCAGTTACCTTAGCGGGAGGAGTAAGGGTGAGCAGTTCTTC	CASSYLSGRSKGEQFF
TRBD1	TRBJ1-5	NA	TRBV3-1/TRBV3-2	TGTGCCAGCAGCCAAGGGACAGGCTCTATCGGGGCCCAGCATTTT	CASSQGTGSIGAQHF
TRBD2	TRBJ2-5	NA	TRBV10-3	TGTGCCATCGGTTCCCTAGCGGGGGGGGAGACCCAGTACTTC	CAIGSLAGGETQYF
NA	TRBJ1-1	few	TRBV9	TGTGCCAGCAGCCGACAGACCCGAACTGAAGCTTTCTTT	CASSRQTRTEAFF
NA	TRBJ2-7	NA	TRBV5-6	TGTGCCAGCAGCTTGTACAGCTCCTACGAGCAGTACTTC	CASSLYSSYEQYF
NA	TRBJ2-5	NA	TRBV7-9	TGTGCCAACACTCAGACAGCCGAAGGGGAGACCCAGTACTTC	CANTQTAEGETQYF
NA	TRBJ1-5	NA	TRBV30	TGTGCCTGGAGTGTACAGGGCAATCAGCCCCAGCATTTT	CAWSVQGNQPQHF
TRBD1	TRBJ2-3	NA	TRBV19	TGTGCCAGTAAAAACAGGGGGGCAGATACGCAGTATTTT	CASKNRGADTQYF
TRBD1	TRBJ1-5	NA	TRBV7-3	TGTGCCAGCAGCGCCGGGACAGGGGGAAGAAATCAGCCCCAGCATTTT	CASSAGTGGRNQPQHF
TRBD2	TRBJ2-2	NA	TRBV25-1	TGTGCCAGCACCTGGACTAGCGGGACCGGGGAGCTGTTTTTT	CASTWTSGTGELFF
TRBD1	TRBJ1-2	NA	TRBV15	TGTGCCACCAGCAGAGAGACAGGGGGCGGCGATGGCTACACCTTC	CATSRETGGGDGYTF
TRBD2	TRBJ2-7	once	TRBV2	TGTGCCAGCAAAGGGACTAGCGGGAGACCTTCCTACGAGCAGTACTTC	CASKGTSGRPSYEQYF
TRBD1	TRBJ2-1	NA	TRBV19	TGTGCCAGTAGTCCGGGACAGGGGCACGATGAGCAGTTCTTC	CASSPGQGHDEQFF
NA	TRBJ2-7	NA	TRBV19	TGTGCCAGTAGGGGGACAAGGTCCTACGAGCAGTACTTC	CASRGTRSYEQYF
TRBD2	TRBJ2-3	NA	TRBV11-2	TGTGCCAGCGCCCGGGCTAGCGGGAGTGGCACAGATACGCAGTATTTT	CASARASGSGTDTQYF
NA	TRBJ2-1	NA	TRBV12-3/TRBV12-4	TGTGCCAGCAGTTTAGGGCTCCACAATGAGCAGTTCTTC	CASSLGLHNEQFF
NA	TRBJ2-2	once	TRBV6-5	TGTGCCAGCATAACGGGAGCCGGGGAGCTGTTTTTT	CASITGAGELFF
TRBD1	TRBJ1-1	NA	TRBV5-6	TGTGCCAGCAGCTATGGGACAGGCTACACTGAAGCTTTCTTT	CASSYGTGYTEAFF
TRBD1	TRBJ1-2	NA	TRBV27	TGTGCCAGCAGTTTATCATCCGGGACAGGGAACTATGGCTACACCTTC	CASSLSSGTGNYGYTF
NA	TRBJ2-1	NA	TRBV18	TGTGCCAGCTCACCTGGGACATACAATGAGCAGTTCTTC	CASSPGTYNEQFF
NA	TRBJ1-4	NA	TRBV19	TGTGCCAGTAGTATACACAGGGAAAAACTGTTTTTT	CASSIHREKLFF
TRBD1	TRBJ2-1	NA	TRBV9	TGTGCCAGCAGCGTAGAAGGGACAGGTGGCAATGAGCAGTTCTTC	CASSVEGTGGNEQFF
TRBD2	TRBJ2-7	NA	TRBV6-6	TGTGCCAGCACCCAAGCGGGAGGAACCTACGAGCAGTACTTC	CASTQAGGTYEQYF
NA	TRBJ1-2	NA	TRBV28	TGTGCCAGCAGCCCTGGGGGAGGGGGAAATGGCTACACCTTC	CASSPGGGGNGYTF
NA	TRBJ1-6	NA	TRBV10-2	TGCGCCAGCAGTCCTACAGTAAATTCACCCCTCCACTTT	CASSPTVNSPLHF
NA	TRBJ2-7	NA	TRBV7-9	TGTGCCAGCAGCTTAAATCGCGATACCTACGAGCAGTACTTC	CASSLNRDTYEQYF
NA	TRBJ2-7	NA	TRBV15	TGTGCCACCAGCCGATCTAGTGAGGGTTACGAGCAGTACTTC	CATSRSSEGYEQYF
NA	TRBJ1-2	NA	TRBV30	TGTGCCTGGAGGGCACCCAGAGGCCGTCGTAACTATGGCTACACCTTC	CAWRAPRGRRNYGYTF
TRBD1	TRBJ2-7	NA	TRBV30	TGTGCCTGGAGCCGGGACAGGGGGGACTACGAGCAGTACTTC	CAWSRDRGDYEQYF
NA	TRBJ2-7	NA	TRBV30	TGTGCCTGGAGCCCAGGGTACGAGCAGTACTTC	CAWSPGYEQYF
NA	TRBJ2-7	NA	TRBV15	TGTGCCACCAGCAGAGACCCAGGGTCGATCTACGAGCAGTACTTC	CATSRDPGSIYEQYF
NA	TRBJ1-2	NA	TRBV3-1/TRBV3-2	TGTGCCAGCAGCCCAGCGTGGGGGGATAGCGGCTACACCTTC	CASSPAWGDSGYTF
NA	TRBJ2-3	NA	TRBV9	TGTGCCAGCAGCGTACCTCCTCTGGATACGCAGTATTTT	CASSVPPLDTQYF
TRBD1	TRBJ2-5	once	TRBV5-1	TGCGCCAGCAGCGTGGGACAGGGGCAAGAGACCCAGTACTTC	CASSVGQGQETQYF
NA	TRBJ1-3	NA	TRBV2	TGTGCCAGCAGTCTCAAGACACTCAGGTCGAGCTCTGGAAACACCATATATTTT	CASSLKTLRSSSGNTIYF
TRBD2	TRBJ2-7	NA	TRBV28	TGTGCCAGCAGGGAGGGACTAGCAACCTCCTACGAGCAGTACTTC	CASREGLATSYEQYF
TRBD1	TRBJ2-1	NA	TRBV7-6	TGTGCCAGCAGCTTCCAGGACAGGGCTTACAATGAGCAGTTCTTC	CASSFQDRAYNEQFF
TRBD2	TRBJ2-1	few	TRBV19	TGTGCCAGTAGTATTGGGACTAGCGGCGAGCAGTTCTTC	CASSIGTSGEQFF
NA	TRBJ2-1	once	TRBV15	TGTGCCACCAGTGGGGGGGCGGGAGCCTACAATGAGCAGTTCTTC	CATSGGAGAYNEQFF
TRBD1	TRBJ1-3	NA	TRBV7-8	TGTGCCAGCAGACACAGGGGTTCTGGAAACACCATATATTTT	CASRHRGSGNTIYF
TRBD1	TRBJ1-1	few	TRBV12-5	TGTGCTAGTGGACTGACAGGGGGCAACACTGAAGCTTTCTTT	CASGLTGGNTEAFF
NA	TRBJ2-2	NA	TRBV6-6	TGTGCCAGCAGTTACTCTGGGGCCACCGGGGAGCTGTTTTTT	CASSYSGATGELFF
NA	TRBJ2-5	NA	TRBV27	TGTGCCAGCAGCCGGGAGTCTCTTCGGGAGACCCAGTACTTC	CASSRESLRETQYF